This T cell receptor beta chain was sequenced during a study of OX40 agonist ivuxolimab in advanced cancers. Regarding the study in general: Ivuxolimab, which targeted the costimulatory receptor OX40 (CD134), was an agonistic, fully human IgG2 monoclonal antibody. The paper reports the monotherapy dose-escalation portion (N of about 50 patients) of the phase I ivuxolimab trial. Three dose-escalation patients achieved partial responses, one with hepatocellular carcinoma and two with cutaneous melanoma. A male proportion of almost 85% and a mean age of approximately 58 years, ranging from roughly 23 to 90, were recorded for the dose-escalation cohort. Of the roughly 52 patients in dose escalation, around 20 had hepatocellular carcinoma, approximately 15 had melanoma, 9 had renal cell carcinoma and 9 had head and neck cancer. Prior anti-PD-1, anti-PD-L1 or anti-CTLA-4 therapy was permitted, and 40% of dose-escalation patients had received checkpoint inhibitors. The point of sequencing TCRbeta in the periphery was to test whether ivuxolimab changed TCR sequence diversity and drove clonal T-cell expansion. Intravenous ivuxolimab was administered to patients every 2 weeks at six dose levels: 0.01, 0.1, 0.3, 1.5, 3 and 10 mg/kg. General conclusions and limits of the study: At doses of 0.1 to 3.0 mg/kg, clonal expansion of both CD4+ and CD8+ T cells in blood was seen between baseline and week 6. Low levels of normalized T-cell clonal expansion were also seen in some patients who did not respond. On average, CD8+ T cells showed more expanded clones than CD4+ T cells after ivuxolimab. The antigen specificity of the clonally expanded peripheral T cells was not determined. In the 0.1-3.0 mg/kg groups, partial responders had among the lowest normalized peripheral clonal expansion, particularly in CD8+ T cells.

This clone was found once. The specificity of this receptor is unknown. Per-base qualities were not stored, and no clone one base away is much larger. For sequencing of the TCRbeta CDR3 region, genomic DNA was extracted from the sorted cells. TCRbeta CDR3 regions were sequenced using the immunoSEQ Assay. Here the immuneACCESS table is served through TCRdb, limited to in-frame sequences with V and J called. Missing clones are a known gap in these copies; in checked studies unresolved V genes cover under half, and the rest lacks a known reason. Across this sample there are 90,000 to 100,000 clones, with around 85% seen only once. 0.82% of the sample comes from the top ten. Patients with a history of autoimmune disease or receiving systemic immunosuppression were excluded from the trial. Peripheral blood for TCR sequencing was collected from all dose cohorts at baseline, on cycle 4 day 1, and on cycle 7 day 1. The samples were taken from a phase I, first-in-human, multicenter, open-label dose-escalation trial of ivuxolimab. Adults with locally advanced or metastatic head and neck squamous cell, hepatocellular, melanoma or renal cell carcinoma were enrolled in the trial. Before TCR sequencing, CD4+ T cells and CD8+ T cells were sorted from peripheral blood as separate populations.

Looking up the germline V gene (reference sequence) yields CDR1 GTSNPN and CDR2 SVGIG. For this chain, trimming is 0 bases at the V end and 9 bases at the J end, and the number of junction bases without a gene match is 8. The CDR3 starts with the cysteine, ends with the phenylalanine, and has 15 residues. The CDR3 DNA has 45 bases and is translated from base 1. This receptor was identified in an adult with an advanced solid tumor such as melanoma, head and neck, liver or kidney cancer. The rearrangement joined TRBV30 to TRBJ2-2; 9 junctional bases match TRBD1. The material was CD4+ or CD8+ T cells sorted from blood, obtained in a trial of the OX40 agonist ivuxolimab. The CDR3 region reads CAWSVPDRGERELFF. The DNA reads TGTGCCTGGAGTGTACCAGACAGGGGGGAAAGGGAGCTGTTTTTT.